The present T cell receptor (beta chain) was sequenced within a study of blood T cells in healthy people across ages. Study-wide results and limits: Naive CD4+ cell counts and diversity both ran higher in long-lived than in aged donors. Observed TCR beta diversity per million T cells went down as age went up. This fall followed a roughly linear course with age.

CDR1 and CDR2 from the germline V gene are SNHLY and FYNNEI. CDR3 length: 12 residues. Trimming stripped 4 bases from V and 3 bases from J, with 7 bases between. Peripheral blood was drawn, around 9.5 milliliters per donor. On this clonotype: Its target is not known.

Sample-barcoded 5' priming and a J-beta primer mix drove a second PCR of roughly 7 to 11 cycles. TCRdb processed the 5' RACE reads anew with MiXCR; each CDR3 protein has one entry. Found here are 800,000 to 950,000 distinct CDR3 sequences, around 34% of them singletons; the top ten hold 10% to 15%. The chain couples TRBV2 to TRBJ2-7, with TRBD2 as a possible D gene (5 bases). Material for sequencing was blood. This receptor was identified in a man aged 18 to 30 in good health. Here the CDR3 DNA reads TGTGCCAGCAGTGCGGCGGGCTACGAGCAGTACTTC. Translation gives CASSAAGYEQYF.